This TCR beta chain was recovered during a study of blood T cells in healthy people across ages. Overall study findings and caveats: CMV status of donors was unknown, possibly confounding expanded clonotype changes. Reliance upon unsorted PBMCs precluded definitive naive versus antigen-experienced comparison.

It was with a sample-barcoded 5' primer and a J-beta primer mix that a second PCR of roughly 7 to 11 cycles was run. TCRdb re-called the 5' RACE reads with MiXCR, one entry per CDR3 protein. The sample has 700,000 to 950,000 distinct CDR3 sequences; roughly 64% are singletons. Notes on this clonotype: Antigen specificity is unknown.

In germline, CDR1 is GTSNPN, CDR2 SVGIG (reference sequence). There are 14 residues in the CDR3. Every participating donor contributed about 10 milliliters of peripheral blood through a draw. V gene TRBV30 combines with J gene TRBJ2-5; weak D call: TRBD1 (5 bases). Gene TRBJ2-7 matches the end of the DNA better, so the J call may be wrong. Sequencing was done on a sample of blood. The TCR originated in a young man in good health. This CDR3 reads CAWSVGRETYEQYF. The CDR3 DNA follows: TGTGCCTGGAGTGTCGGCAGGGAAACCTACGAGCAGTACTTC.